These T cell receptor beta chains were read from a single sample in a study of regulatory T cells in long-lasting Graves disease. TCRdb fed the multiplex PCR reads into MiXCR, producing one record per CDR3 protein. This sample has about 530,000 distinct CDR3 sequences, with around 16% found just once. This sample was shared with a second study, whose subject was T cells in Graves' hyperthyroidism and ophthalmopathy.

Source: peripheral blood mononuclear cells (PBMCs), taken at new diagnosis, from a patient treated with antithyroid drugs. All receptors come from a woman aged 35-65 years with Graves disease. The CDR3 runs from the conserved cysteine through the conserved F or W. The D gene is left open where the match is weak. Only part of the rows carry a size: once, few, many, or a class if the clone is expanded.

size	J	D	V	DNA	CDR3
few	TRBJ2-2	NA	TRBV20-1	TGCAGTGCTTTTAAAAACCAGGGGGGGGCCGGGGAGCTGTTTTTT	CSAFKNQGGAGELFF
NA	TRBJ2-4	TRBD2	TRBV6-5	TGTGCCAGCAGTTACGAGGGGAGGGAAAACATTCAGTACTTC	CASSYEGRENIQYF
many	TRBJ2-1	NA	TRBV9	TGTGCCAGCAGCGTAGGGGTCGGGTCCTACAATGAGCAGTTCTTC	CASSVGVGSYNEQFF
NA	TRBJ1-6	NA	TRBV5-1	TGCGCCAGCAGCCTACTCCGGGGACCCCTCCACTTT	CASSLLRGPLHF
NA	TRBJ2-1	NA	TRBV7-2	TGTGCCAGCAGCCCCTCCTGGAGCTCCTACAATGAGCAGTTCTTC	CASSPSWSSYNEQFF
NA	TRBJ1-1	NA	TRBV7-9	TGTGCCAGCAGCTTAGGATCTAGAGCGACTGAAGCTTTCTTT	CASSLGSRATEAFF
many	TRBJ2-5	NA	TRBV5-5	TGTGCCAGCAGCTTAGGTATCCGAGAGACCCAGTACTTC	CASSLGIRETQYF
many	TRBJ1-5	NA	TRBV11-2	TGTGCCAGCAGCTTATTAAACGGGGGCAATCGGCCCCAGCATTTT	CASSLLNGGNRPQHF
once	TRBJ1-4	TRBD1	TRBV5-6	TGTGCCAGCAGCTCGCGAACAGGGGAAGAAAAACTGTTTTTT	CASSSRTGEEKLFF
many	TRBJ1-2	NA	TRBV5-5	TGTGCCAGCAGCTCCCCGGGACAAAACTATGGCTACACCTTC	CASSSPGQNYGYTF
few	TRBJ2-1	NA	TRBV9	TGTGCCAGCGGGGGGAAACACAATGAGCAGTTCTTC	CASGGKHNEQFF
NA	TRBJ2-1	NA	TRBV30	TGTGCCTGGAGCGCCGACTACCCCGGGACCAATGAGCAGTTCTTC	CAWSADYPGTNEQFF
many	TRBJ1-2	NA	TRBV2	TGTGCCAGCACCCCGGGAGGGGCTTGGGGCTACACCTTC	CASTPGGAWGYTF
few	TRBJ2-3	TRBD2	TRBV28	TGTGCCAGCAGTTTATCCCCTAGCGGGGCCACAGATACGCAGTATTTT	CASSLSPSGATDTQYF
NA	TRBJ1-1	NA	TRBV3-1	TGTGCCAGCAGTTGGGCTCTGGCCGCGAACACTGAAGCTTTCTTT	CASSWALAANTEAFF
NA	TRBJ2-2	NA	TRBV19	TGTGCCAGTAGGGGGCAGGGATTGAACACCGGGGAGCTGTTTTTT	CASRGQGLNTGELFF
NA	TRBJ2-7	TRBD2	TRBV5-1	TGCGCCAGCAGCCTCGGGACTAGCGTGGTTCCCGAGCAGTACTTC	CASSLGTSVVPEQYF
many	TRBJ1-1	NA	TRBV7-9	TGTGCCAGCAGGCCGCAGGGTACGAACACTGAAGCTTTCTTT	CASRPQGTNTEAFF
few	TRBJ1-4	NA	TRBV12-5	TGTGCTAGTGCCGCCCGTCCGGGTGAAAAACTGTTTTTT	CASAARPGEKLFF
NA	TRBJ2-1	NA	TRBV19	TGTGCCAGTAGTCCTCGAGAGTTCTGCAATGAGCAGTTCTTC	CASSPREFCNEQFF
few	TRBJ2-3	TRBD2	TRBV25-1	TGTGCCAGCAGTGTCCGGAGCGGGGGGGGCCCAGGGGATACGCAGTATTTT	CASSVRSGGGPGDTQYF
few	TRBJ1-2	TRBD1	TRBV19	TGTGCCAGTAGGAGACAGGGGTCGTCTATGATCTATGGCTACACCTTC	CASRRQGSSMIYGYTF
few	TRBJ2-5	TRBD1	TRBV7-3	TGTGCCAGCAGCTTAATTCCAGGGGGTAGCCAGGAGACCCAGTACTTC	CASSLIPGGSQETQYF
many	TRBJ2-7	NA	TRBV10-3	TGTGCCATCAGTGAGTCGGGGCTCTACGAGCAGTACTTC	CAISESGLYEQYF
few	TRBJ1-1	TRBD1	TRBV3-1	TGTGCCAGCAGCCAGGGACAGGGTGCGAACACTGAAGCTTTCTTT	CASSQGQGANTEAFF
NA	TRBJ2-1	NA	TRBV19	TGTGCCAGTAGTATGCTGGAAAGAAAAGGGCACAATGAGCAGTTCTTC	CASSMLERKGHNEQFF
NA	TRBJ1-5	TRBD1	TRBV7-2	TGTGCCAGCAGCTTAGCGATTAGGCAGGGGGATCAGCCCCAGCATTTT	CASSLAIRQGDQPQHF
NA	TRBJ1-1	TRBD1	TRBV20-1	TGCAGTGCTATTCCCGGGACAGGTTACACTGAAGCTTTCTTT	CSAIPGTGYTEAFF
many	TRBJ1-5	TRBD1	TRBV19	TGTGCCAGTAGTTACGGACAGGGGGCAAATCAGCCCCAGCATTTT	CASSYGQGANQPQHF
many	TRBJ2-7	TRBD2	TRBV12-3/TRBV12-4	TGTGCCAGCAGGGGGACTAGCGGGGCCGGTGAGGAGCAGTACTTC	CASRGTSGAGEEQYF
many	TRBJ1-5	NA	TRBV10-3	TGTGCCATCAGTGAGATGTCGGGGGCTCATCAGCCCCAGCATTTT	CAISEMSGAHQPQHF
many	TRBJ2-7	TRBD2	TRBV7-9	TGTGCCAGCAGCTTCCCGGGACTAACCTACGAGCAGTACTTC	CASSFPGLTYEQYF
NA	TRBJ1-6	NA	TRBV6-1	TGTGCCAGCAAGGAGGGGGGGATCTATAATTCACCCCTCCACTTT	CASKEGGIYNSPLHF
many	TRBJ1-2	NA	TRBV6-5	TGTGCCAGCAGTTACTTTGGACAGTCGCGTTACGATGGCTACACCTTC	CASSYFGQSRYDGYTF
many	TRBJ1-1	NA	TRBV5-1	TGCGCCAGCGGGCCCGGGACACCGAACACTGAAGCTTTCTTT	CASGPGTPNTEAFF
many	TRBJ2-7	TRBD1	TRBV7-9	TGTGCCAGCAGCTCGTTCCCGGGACAGGGGCTTTACGAGCAGTACTTC	CASSSFPGQGLYEQYF
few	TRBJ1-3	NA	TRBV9	TGTGCCAGCAGCGAATCCGGGGCTCCAAGCTCTGGAAACACCATATATTTT	CASSESGAPSSGNTIYF
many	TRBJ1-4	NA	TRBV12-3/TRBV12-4	TGTGCCAGCAGTCCGACGGGTGTTCGGAGCGAAAAACTGTTTTTT	CASSPTGVRSEKLFF
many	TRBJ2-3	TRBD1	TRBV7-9	TGCGCCAGCAGCCAGACAGGGACGGGAGATACGCAGTATTTT	CASSQTGTGDTQYF
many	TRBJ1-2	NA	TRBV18	TGTGCCAGCTCACCACCATCCAGGGAATATGGCTACACCTTC	CASSPPSREYGYTF
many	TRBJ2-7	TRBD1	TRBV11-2	TGTGCCAGCAGCCCCTTGAGGGACAGGTTCTACGAGCAGTACTTC	CASSPLRDRFYEQYF
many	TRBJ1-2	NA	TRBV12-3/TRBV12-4	TGTGCCAGCAGCCATGGGGGCGCAAGTGGCTACACCTTC	CASSHGGASGYTF
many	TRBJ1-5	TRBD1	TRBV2	TGTGCCAGCTCTAGAGAGACAGGGGGCGGTCAGCCCCAGCATTTT	CASSRETGGGQPQHF
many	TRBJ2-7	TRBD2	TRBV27	TGTGCCAGCAGTTTGCGACTAGCGGGGAATTACGAGCAGTACTTC	CASSLRLAGNYEQYF
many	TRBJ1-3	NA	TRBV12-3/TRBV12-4	TGTGCCAGCAGTTTCGCTGGAAACACCATATATTTT	CASSFAGNTIYF